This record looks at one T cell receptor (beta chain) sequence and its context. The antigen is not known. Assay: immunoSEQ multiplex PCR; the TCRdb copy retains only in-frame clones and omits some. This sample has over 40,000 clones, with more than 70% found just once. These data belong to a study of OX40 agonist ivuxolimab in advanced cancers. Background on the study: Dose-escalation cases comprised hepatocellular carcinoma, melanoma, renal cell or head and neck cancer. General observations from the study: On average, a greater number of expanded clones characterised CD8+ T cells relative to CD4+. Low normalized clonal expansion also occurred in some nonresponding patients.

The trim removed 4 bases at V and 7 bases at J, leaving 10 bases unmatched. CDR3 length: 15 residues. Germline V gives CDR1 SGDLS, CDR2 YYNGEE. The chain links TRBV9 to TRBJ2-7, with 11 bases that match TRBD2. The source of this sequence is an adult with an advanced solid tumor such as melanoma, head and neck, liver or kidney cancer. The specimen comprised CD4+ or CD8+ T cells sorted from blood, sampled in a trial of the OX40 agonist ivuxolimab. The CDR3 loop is CASSTRDSGRAEQYF. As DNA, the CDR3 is TGTGCCAGCAGCACCCGTGATAGCGGGAGGGCGGAGCAGTACTTC. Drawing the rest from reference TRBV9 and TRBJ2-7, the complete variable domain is DSGVTQTPKHLITATGQRVTLRCSPRSGDLSVYWYQQSLDQGLQFLIQYYNGEERAKGNILERFSAQQFPDLHSELNLSSLELGDSALYFCASSTRDSGRAEQYFGPGTRLTVT.